One sample yielded the 17 T cell receptor beta chains listed below, sequenced in a study of post-analysis software for immune sequencing data. Whole-study results and caveats: About five TRBV segments were more frequent in patients than controls; TRBV5-6, TRBV5-1 and TRBV20-1 belonged to this group.

Presence of unique molecular identifiers characterized the TCR beta cDNA libraries. TCRdb fed the PCR reads into MiXCR, producing one record per CDR3 protein. In the table there are about 150,000 distinct CDR3 sequences, about 29% of which are singletons. What these receptors recognize is not known. Sequencing used blood. The receptor set was obtained from a girl between 10 and 17 years old with multiple sclerosis.

About this clonotype itself: This may be a read error: a much more frequent sequence differs by one nucleotide. This chain joins TRBV28 and TRBJ2-1, with TRBD1 matching 7 bases. Germline CDR1 MDHEN, CDR2 SYDVKM. The CDR3 covers 15 residues. CDR3 protein: CASSPDRTGNDERFF. The CDR3 nucleotides are TGTGCCAGCAGTCCTGATAGGACAGGTAACGATGAGCGGTTCTTC. Filled out from reference TRBV28 and TRBJ2-1, the complete variable domain reads DVKVTQSSRYLVKRTGEKVFLECVQDMDHENMFWYRQDPGLGLRLIYFSYDVKMKEKGDIPEGYSVSREKKERFSLILESASTNQTSMYLCASSPDRTGNDERFFGPGTRLTVL.

This clonotype was observed at least ten times. This sequence joins TRBV4-2 and TRBJ2-7, with TRBD2 as a possible D gene (5 bases). The V and J ends lost 1 base and 3 bases respectively, with 13 bases between them. CDR3 length: 15 amino acids. Looked up from germline, CDR1 is LGHNA and CDR2 is YNFKEQ. CDR3: CASSQAHDYRYEQYF. In DNA form, the CDR3 reads TGTGCCAGCAGCCAAGCTCATGACTACCGCTACGAGCAGTACTTC.

This clonotype was seen a few times. At one boundary the junction diverges from the germline segment, which might be a read error. The rearrangement links TRBV7-9 to TRBJ1-2, with TRBD1 as a possible D gene (6 bases). The germline CDR1 and CDR2 sequences are SEHNR and FQNEAQ (reference sequence). This CDR3 has 17 amino acids. CDR3 in DNA: TGTGCCAGCAGCTTACAACGCAGGGGAAAAGCGGGCTATGGCCACACCTTC. Encoded protein: CASSLQRRGKAGYGHTF.

The chain has TRBV7-2 and TRBJ1-5; TRBD1 aligns across 8 bases. The CDR3 is 15 amino acids. After removal of 2 bases from V and 5 bases from J, the junction contained 5 bases not matched to a gene. Germline CDR1 SGHTA, CDR2 FQGNSA. The CDR3 loop is CASSLRTGSDQPQHF. The CDR3 nucleotides read TGTGCCAGCAGCTTAAGGACAGGGAGCGATCAGCCCCAGCATTTT.

V and J are TRBV5-5 and TRBJ2-1; D is ambiguous. This CDR3 spans 12 amino acids. Germline-derived CDR1 and CDR2 are SGHKS and YYEKEE (reference sequence). Trimming took 2 bases from V and 10 from J, leaving 10 bases between them. For the CDR3, the DNA is TGTGCCAGCAGCTTCATAAACTTAGAGCAGTTCTTC. It codes for CASSFINLEQFF.

As to this clonotype: This clone may be a read error of a much larger clone one base away. The rearrangement uses TRBV25-1 and TRBJ1-2; D possibly corresponds to TRBD1 (5 bases). This CDR3 contains 12 residues. CDR1 and CDR2 (germline): MGHDK, SYGVNS. The CDR3 DNA reads TGTGCCAGCCGGGACTTAAGCTATGGCCACACCTTC. The encoded protein is CASRDLSYGHTF.

A note on this clonotype: With a much larger clone just one base away, this may be a read error. V is TRBV10-1 and J is TRBJ2-5; D gene unclear. CDR3 length equals 14 residues. Per germline, CDR1 WNHNN and CDR2 SYGVQD (reference sequence). The chain's CDR3 is CASSDFGSQETLYF. DNA of the CDR3: TGCGCCAGCAGTGATTTTGGCAGCCAAGAGACCCTGTACTTC.

This clonotype turned up a few times. The rearrangement joins TRBV6-5 to TRBJ2-1, with D hard to call. Trimming removed 8 bases from V and 0 bases from J, with 11 bases in between. CDR3 length: 14 amino acids. Germline assignment: CDR1 MNHEY and CDR2 SVGAGI. The chain's CDR3 is CASGGGVSYNEQFF. CDR3 bases: TGTGCCAGCGGTGGCGGTGTCTCCTACAATGAGCAGTTCTTC.

Comment on this clonotype: A clone one base away is much larger, so this may be a read error. The rearrangement joins TRBV20-1 to TRBJ2-1; either TRBD1 or TRBD2 may supply D (5 bases each). V lost 3 bases to trimming and J lost 10 bases, with 16 bases between them. This CDR3 spans 13 amino acids. In germline, CDR1 is DFQATT, CDR2 SNEGSKA (reference sequence). The CDR3 DNA reads TGCAGTGCTAGTCGTCCGGGGACCTACGAGCAGTTCTTC. The encoded protein is CSASRPGTYEQFF.

This clonotype was recorded a few times. The rearrangement uses TRBV6-5 and TRBJ2-1; weak D call: TRBD2 (7 bases). Trimming cost V 5 bases and J 8 bases, with 19 bases left between them. The CDR3 loop spans 15 amino acids. Per the germline V gene, CDR1 is MNHEY and CDR2 is SVGAGI. The CDR3 bases are TGTGCCAGCAGTCCCTCTCCGGGGGCGGGAGATGAGCAGTTCTTC. Translating it yields CASSPSPGAGDEQFF.

This clonotype has ten or more counts. This rearrangement joins TRBV7-2 to TRBJ2-1, with 7 bases lining up with TRBD2. Germline V gives CDR1 SGHTA, CDR2 FQGNSA. CDR3 size: 15 residues. J gave up 7 bases and V 1 base, and 7 bases lay outside the gene matches. The CDR3 loop is CASSLDMGGPNEQFF. The DNA of the CDR3 is TGTGCCAGCAGCTTAGACATGGGAGGGCCAAATGAGCAGTTCTTC.

This clonotype has a handful of counts. This chain joins TRBV10-1 and TRBJ2-1; no definite D call. The end of the DNA is better explained by TRBJ2-7, so the J call may be wrong. Looked up from germline, CDR1 is WNHNN and CDR2 is SYGVQD (reference sequence). The CDR3 spans 16 residues. As DNA, the CDR3 is TGCGCCAGCAGTGAGGGGCGGCTTCTCTCCTACAATGAGCAGTACTTC. This translates into CASSEGRLLSYNEQYF.

The genes are TRBV7-6 and TRBJ2-7; D is undetermined. CDR1 SGHVS and CDR2 FNYEAQ come from the germline V gene. The CDR3 sequence is 13 residues long. The V gene lost 5 bases and the J gene lost 7 bases, with 15 bases spanning the gap. The CDR3 reads CASSQVGVREQYF. The DNA of the CDR3 is TGTGCCAGCAGCCAAGTTGGTGTTAGGGAGCAGTACTTC.

This clonotype was detected a few times. The chain uses TRBV20-1 and TRBJ2-7, with 8 positions matching TRBD1. This CDR3 region has 15 residues. J lost 1 base, V lost 2 bases, and 7 bases had no gene match. The germline V gene has CDR1 DFQATT and CDR2 SNEGSKA (reference sequence). The CDR3 nucleotides are TGCAGTGCTAGAAAGAACCGGGACAGGTCCTACGAGCAGTACTTC. It encodes CSARKNRDRSYEQYF.

The chain joins TRBV7-9 to TRBJ2-5; TRBD2 agrees at 9 bases. The CDR3 spans 15 residues. V lost 0 bases, J lost 11 bases, and 10 bases stayed unmatched. Germline CDR1 SEHNR, CDR2 FQNEAQ (reference sequence). CDR3 sequence reads: CASSLAGTSPLGQYF. CDR3 DNA: TGTGCCAGCAGCTTAGCCGGGACTAGCCCATTGGGGCAGTACTTC.

The chain combines TRBV5-1 with TRBJ2-4; 9 nucleotides line up with TRBD2. The CDR3 runs to 15 residues. Trimming removed 3 bases from V and 13 bases from J; junction bases left unmatched: 14. Per the germline V gene, CDR1 is SGHRS and CDR2 is YFSETQ. CDR3 sequence reads: CASSWEAGGYNEQYF. Written as DNA, the CDR3 is TGCGCCAGCAGCTGGGAAGCGGGGGGATACAATGAGCAGTACTTC.

This rearrangement joins TRBV12-3 or TRBV12-4 to TRBJ2-2; 7 bases map to TRBD1. The CDR3 length is 13 residues. V was pared by 10 bases and J by 10 bases, with 12 bases of the junction left unmatched. CDR3 residues: CAITTGSGSELFF. CDR3 bases: TGTGCCATTACGACAGGGAGTGGATCGGAGCTGTTTTTT.